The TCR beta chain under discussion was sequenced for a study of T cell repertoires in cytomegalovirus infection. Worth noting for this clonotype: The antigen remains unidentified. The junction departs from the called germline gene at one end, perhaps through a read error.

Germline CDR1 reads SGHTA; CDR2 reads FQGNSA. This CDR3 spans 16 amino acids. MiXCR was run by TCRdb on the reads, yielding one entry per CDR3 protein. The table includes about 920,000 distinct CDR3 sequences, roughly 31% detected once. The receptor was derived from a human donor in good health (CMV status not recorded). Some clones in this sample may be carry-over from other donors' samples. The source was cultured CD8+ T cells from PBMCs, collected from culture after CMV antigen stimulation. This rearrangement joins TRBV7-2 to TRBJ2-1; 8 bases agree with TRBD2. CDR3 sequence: CASSLNRGGPANKQFF. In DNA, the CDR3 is TGTGCCAGCAGCTTAAATCGGGGGGGCCCCGCCAATAAGCAGTTCTTC. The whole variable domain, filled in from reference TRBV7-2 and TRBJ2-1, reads GAGVSQSPSNKVTEKGKDVELRCDPISGHTALYWYRQSLGQGLEFLIYFQGNSAPDKSGLPSDRFSAERTGGSVSTLTIQRTQQEDSAVYLCASSLNRGGPANKQFFGPGTRLTVL.